Shown below are 30 T cell receptor beta chains from a single sample sequenced in a study of control samples from healthy donors and cancer patients. Only in-frame clones appear in the TCRdb table, and some are missing; sequencing was by immunoSEQ multiplex PCR. This table has under 85,000 clones, 94% appearing once. The sequencing input was blood. The receptors shown here come from a woman in her thirties or forties in good health.

J is TRBJ1-1 and V is TRBV7-9; tentatively, D is TRBD1 (6 bases). Germline V gene lookup returns CDR1 SEHNR and CDR2 FQNEAQ (reference sequence). This CDR3 spans 12 amino acids. Trimming removed 3 bases at V and 9 bases at J, with 11 bases between. The CDR3 region is CASSLRTDQAFF. The CDR3 region has the DNA TGTGCCAGCAGCTTGAGGACAGACCAAGCTTTCTTT.

The chain uses TRBV18 and TRBJ2-1, with D possibly being TRBD1 or TRBD2 (5 bases each). Germline assignment: CDR1 KGHSH and CDR2 LQKENI. The CDR3 totals 13 residues. Trimming cost V 3 bases and J 10 bases, with 13 bases left between them. CDR3 in DNA: TGTGCCAGCTCACCCCTAGGGGAGTCAGAGCAGTTCTTC. As protein: CASSPLGESEQFF.

The chain carries TRBV18 and TRBJ1-1, with TRBD1 matching 12 bases. Germline V CDR1 and CDR2: KGHSH, LQKENI. V lost 5 bases, J lost 1 base, and 5 bases stayed unmatched. This CDR3 has 16 residues. The CDR3 nucleotides are TGTGCCAGCTCAATCGGGACAGGGGGCTGGAACACTGAAGCTTTCTTT. Its protein product is CASSIGTGGWNTEAFF.

The chain links TRBV30 to TRBJ2-6; D ambiguous. The CDR3 runs 14 residues. Germline loops: CDR1 GTSNPN, CDR2 SVGIG (reference sequence). The V end was cut by 2 bases, the J end by 1 base, with 6 bases between. CDR3 protein: CAWSSGSGANVLTF. CDR3 DNA sequence: TGTGCCTGGAGTTCTGGTTCTGGGGCCAACGTCCTGACTTTC. The entire variable domain, with the rest obtained from reference TRBV30 and TRBJ2-6, is as follows: SQTIHQWPATLVQPVGSPLSLECTVEGTSNPNLYWYRQAAGRGLQLLFYSVGIGQISSEVPQNLSASRPQDRQFILSSKKLLLSDSGFYLCAWSSGSGANVLTFGAGSRLTVL.

The genes are TRBV28 and TRBJ1-2; 7 bases line up with TRBD1. Germline V lookup: CDR1 MDHEN, CDR2 SYDVKM. The V gene end was trimmed by 5 bases and the J gene end by 5 bases; junction bases not matched to a gene: 5. The CDR3 runs to 13 residues. The DNA for the CDR3 is TGTGCCAGCAGTCCGGACAGGAGTTATGGCTACACCTTC. The encoded protein is CASSPDRSYGYTF.

V and J are TRBV7-9 and TRBJ2-5, with D perhaps matching TRBD1 (6 bases). Germline CDR1 SEHNR, CDR2 FQNEAQ (reference sequence). The CDR3 is 15 residues long. Trimming removed 5 bases at V and 4 bases at J, with 17 bases between. The CDR3 DNA sequence: TGTGCCAGCAGCAAGGACAGCCCGAGGTTAGAGACCCAGTACTTC. Translating it yields CASSKDSPRLETQYF.

The gene calls are TRBV5-5 and TRBJ1-2, with 7 bases aligning to TRBD1. Per germline, CDR1 SGHKS and CDR2 YYEKEE (reference sequence). The CDR3 runs to 15 residues. Trimming removed 2 bases from V and 8 bases from J; junction bases left unmatched: 12. The CDR3 region has the DNA TGTGCCAGCAGCTTTACCCCCCGAGGGGGCCGCGGCTACACCTTC. It codes for CASSFTPRGGRGYTF. Supplemented by reference TRBV5-5 and TRBJ1-2, the full variable domain reads DAGVTQSPTHLIKTRGQQVTLRCSPISGHKSVSWYQQVLGQGPQFIFQYYEKEERGRGNFPDRFSARQFPNYSSELNVNALLLGDSALYLCASSFTPRGGRGYTFGSGTRLTVV.

Concerning this clone: The same CDR3 arises from other DNA sequences in this sample as well. The chain carries TRBV27 and TRBJ1-3; D is undetermined. The V end was cut by 2 bases, the J end by 0 bases, with 5 bases between. CDR3 size: 14 residues. The germline V gene has CDR1 MNHEY and CDR2 SMNVEV (reference sequence). The CDR3: CASSLQGSGNTIYF. The CDR3 nucleotides are TGTGCCAGCAGTTTACAAGGCTCTGGAAACACCATATATTTT.

The chain uses TRBV3-1 (or the pseudogene TRBV3-2) and TRBJ2-1, with 10 bases aligning to TRBD1. Germline V gene data show CDR1 as LGHDT and CDR2 as YNNKEL (reference sequence). V trimming: 4 bases; J trimming: 4 bases; junction bases outside the gene matches: 10. The CDR3 length is 17 residues. The CDR3: CASSPSTRDRGYNEQFF. The DNA of the CDR3 is TGTGCCAGCAGCCCCTCGACCCGGGACAGGGGTTACAATGAGCAGTTCTTC.

The rearrangement links TRBV27 to TRBJ2-7, with D perhaps TRBD1 (7 bases). Germline V gene data show CDR1 as MNHEY and CDR2 as SMNVEV (reference sequence). V was cut by 4 bases and J by 5 bases, with 12 bases left in between. This CDR3 region has 13 residues. The CDR3 bases are TGTGCCAGCAGTTCGGCCAGGGGGGACGAGCAGTACTTC. It is translated as CASSSARGDEQYF.

CDR3 DNA sequence: TGTGCCAGCAGTTACAATCGCGATCAGCCCCAGCATTTT. Translating it yields CASSYNRDQPQHF. This chain links TRBV6-5 with TRBJ1-5, with D uncertain. CDR3 length equals 13 residues. Trimming removed 2 bases at V and 5 bases at J, with 7 bases between. The germline V gene encodes CDR1 MNHEY and CDR2 SVGAGI.

This chain's CDR3 is CASSLGLSGANVLTF. The CDR3 nucleotides read TGCGCCAGCAGCTTGGGTCTCTCTGGGGCCAACGTCCTGACTTTC. The chain uses TRBV5-1 and TRBJ2-6, with no clear D. The CDR3 runs to 15 residues. V was cut by 0 bases and J by 0 bases, with 4 bases left in between. Germline CDR1 SGHRS, CDR2 YFSETQ.

The chain carries TRBV5-1 and TRBJ2-1, with a weak D call TRBD1 (6 bases). V was cut by 1 base and J by 4 bases, with 12 bases left in between. Germline V gene data show CDR1 as SGHRS and CDR2 as YFSETQ. The length of the CDR3 is 15 residues. The CDR3 protein is CASSLTGTQYNEQFF. CDR3 coding DNA: TGCGCCAGCAGCTTGACGGGGACACAGTACAATGAGCAGTTCTTC. The complete variable domain, with remaining parts taken from reference TRBV5-1 and TRBJ2-1, reads KAGVTQTPRYLIKTRGQQVTLSCSPISGHRSVSWYQQTPGQGLQFLFEYFSETQRNKGNFPGRFSGRQFSNSRSEMNVSTLELGDSALYLCASSLTGTQYNEQFFGPGTRLTVL.

The chain is built from TRBV2 and TRBJ2-7, with D perhaps TRBD1 (8 bases). This CDR3 spans 14 amino acids. Germline V gene sequence: CDR1 SNHLY, CDR2 FYNNEI. Deletions cut 4 bases from V and 6 bases from J, with 16 bases between. The CDR3 reads CASSVSNRGGEQYF. DNA of the CDR3: TGTGCCAGCAGTGTTAGTAACAGGGGGGGCGAGCAGTACTTC.

The J gene is TRBJ1-6, the V gene TRBV7-3; D unresolved. The V end lost 3 bases, the J end lost 0 bases, and 9 bases lay between the germline ends. The CDR3 has 16 amino acids. Germline lookup yields CDR1 SGHTA and CDR2 FQGTGA. In DNA, the CDR3 is TGTGCCAGCAGCTTGGACGGAAGCTCCTATAATTCACCCCTCCACTTT. Protein product: CASSLDGSSYNSPLHF.

The J gene is TRBJ2-1, the V gene TRBV27; D is possibly TRBD1 or TRBD2 (5 bases each). CDR1 is MNHEY and CDR2 is SMNVEV in the germline V gene (reference sequence). This CDR3 is built from 14 residues. Trimming pared 4 bases from V and 7 bases from J, leaving 14 bases between. CDR3 sequence: CASSWIGTANEQFF. CDR3 coding DNA: TGTGCCAGCAGTTGGATAGGGACCGCGAATGAGCAGTTCTTC.

V gene TRBV12-5 combines with J gene TRBJ1-5, with 7 bases matching TRBD1. The CDR3 is made up of 15 amino acids. Trimming took 6 bases from V and 2 from J; bases not matched to a gene: 7. Germline lookup yields CDR1 LGHNT and CDR2 FRNRAP. The CDR3 sequence: CASGPTGLGNQPQHF. The CDR3 DNA reads TGTGCTAGTGGACCGACAGGGCTCGGCAATCAGCCCCAGCATTTT. The full variable domain, in which reference TRBV12-5 and TRBJ1-5 provide the parts outside the CDR3, is DARVTQTPRHKVTEMGQEVTMRCQPILGHNTVFWYRQTMMQGLELLAYFRNRAPLDDSGMPKDRFSAEMPDATLATLKIQPSEPRDSAVYFCASGPTGLGNQPQHFGDGTRLSIL.

The V and J genes are TRBV28 and TRBJ2-7; D possibly uses TRBD1 or TRBD2 (5 bases each). The CDR3 has 15 residues. From germline, CDR1 is MDHEN and CDR2 SYDVKM. V lost 6 bases and J 3 bases, leaving 18 bases between the germline ends. The CDR3 DNA is TGTGCCAGCAGGGATGGGACCGAGCCCAACTACGAGCAGTACTTC. Translated: CASRDGTEPNYEQYF.

The chain joins TRBV4-3 to TRBJ2-2; D call uncertain. Germline-derived CDR1 and CDR2 are LGHNA and YSLEER. The CDR3 covers 14 residues. Trimming removed 6 bases at V and 6 bases at J, with 14 bases between. The CDR3 DNA sequence: TGCGCCAGCAGTCAGACCTTCCAGGCCGGGGAGCTGTTTTTT. It yields the protein CASSQTFQAGELFF.

The chain couples TRBV11-2 to TRBJ2-1; D unresolved. Germline V CDR1 and CDR2: SGHAT, FQNNGV. The CDR3 sequence is 14 residues long. Trimming left V 1 base short and J 5 bases short, with 9 bases between. This CDR3 is CASSLGARNNEQFF. The CDR3 region has the DNA TGTGCCAGCAGCTTAGGCGCCAGAAACAATGAGCAGTTCTTC.

The rearrangement links TRBV9 to TRBJ1-6; TRBD1 is a possible D gene (6 bases). CDR1 and CDR2 from the germline V gene are SGDLS and YYNGEE. Deletions cut 4 bases from V and 7 bases from J, with 15 bases between. The CDR3 consists of 15 residues. For the CDR3, the DNA is TGTGCCAGCAGCTCGGGGGCAGGACAAAATTCACCCCTCCACTTT. Its translation is CASSSGAGQNSPLHF.

In its sample, this clone was seen once. The chain couples TRBV5-8 to TRBJ2-2; 11 bases align to TRBD2. Germline loops: CDR1 SGHTS, CDR2 YDEGEE. V shed 7 bases, J shed 5 bases, and the junction held 4 bases outside the gene matches. The CDR3 has 14 residues. The CDR3 loop is CASRLAGGTGELFF. The CDR3, as DNA: TGTGCCAGCCGGCTAGCGGGAGGAACCGGGGAGCTGTTTTTT.

V usage is TRBV5-4 and J usage is TRBJ1-4, with no clear D. The CDR3 runs to 16 residues. Germline lookup yields CDR1 SGHNT and CDR2 YYREEE (reference sequence). Trimming removed 3 bases at V and 5 bases at J, with 17 bases between. DNA of the CDR3: TGTGCCAGCAGCTCCGCGGGAGGGATGCTAAATGAAAAACTGTTTTTT. Its protein is CASSSAGGMLNEKLFF.

This chain links TRBV10-3 with TRBJ2-5, with TRBD1 matching 8 bases. Trimming took 7 bases from V and 6 from J; bases not matched to a gene: 10. The V gene's germline CDR1 is ENHRY and CDR2 SYGVKD. The CDR3 loop spans 14 amino acids. CDR3: CAITEDRDDKTQYF. CDR3 nucleotides: TGTGCCATCACCGAGGACAGGGATGACAAGACCCAGTACTTC.

In this sample, this clone turned up a few times. The V call is TRBV10-2, the J call TRBJ1-1, with 8 positions matching TRBD1. CDR1 WSHSY and CDR2 SAAADI come from the germline V gene. This CDR3 is built from 15 residues. V shed 8 bases and J 1 base; nucleotides not matched to a gene: 9. CDR3 region: CASGDPGQGNTEAFF. The DNA for the CDR3 is TGCGCCAGCGGCGATCCAGGACAGGGGAACACTGAAGCTTTCTTT.

The genes are TRBV30 and TRBJ1-3, with D tentatively TRBD1 (5 bases). Germline lookup yields CDR1 GTSNPN and CDR2 SVGIG (reference sequence). Trimming left V 5 bases short and J 4 bases short, with 18 bases between. The CDR3 loop spans 15 amino acids. The CDR3 region is CAWGEGDRTGNTIYF. The CDR3, as DNA: TGTGCCTGGGGGGAAGGAGACAGAACGGGAAACACCATATATTTT.

The rearrangement links TRBV24-1 to TRBJ2-5, with D tentatively TRBD1 (6 bases). The length of the CDR3 is 16 residues. V lost 4 bases and J lost 5, with 19 bases in between. Per the germline V gene, CDR1 is KGHDR and CDR2 is SFDVKD. The CDR3 DNA sequence: TGTGCCACCAGTGACCTTACCGCGGACAGCCAGGAGACCCAGTACTTC. Its translation: CATSDLTADSQETQYF.

J is TRBJ1-1 and V is TRBV19; D might be TRBD1 (5 bases). Germline V gene sequence: CDR1 LNHDA, CDR2 SQIVND (reference sequence). The CDR3 is 14 residues long. Trimming left V 4 bases short and J 6 bases short, with 15 bases between. Here the CDR3 DNA reads TGTGCCAGTAGTACAGGGTGGCGAATTCCTGAAGCTTTCTTT. Translation: CASSTGWRIPEAFF.

The rearrangement links TRBV7-2 to TRBJ2-7, with 8 bases that match TRBD1. The CDR3 consists of 16 residues. The germline V gene has CDR1 SGHTA and CDR2 FQGNSA. Trimming cost V 0 bases and J 1 base; bases outside gene matches: 5. The CDR3 protein is CASSLAGTGWSYEQYF. Here the CDR3 DNA reads TGTGCCAGCAGCTTAGCGGGGACAGGCTGGTCCTACGAGCAGTACTTC. The full variable domain, its missing parts supplied by reference TRBV7-2 and TRBJ2-7, is GAGVSQSPSNKVTEKGKDVELRCDPISGHTALYWYRQSLGQGLEFLIYFQGNSAPDKSGLPSDRFSAERTGGSVSTLTIQRTQQEDSAVYLCASSLAGTGWSYEQYFGPGTRLTVT.

The chain has TRBV19 and TRBJ2-6, with 11 bases matching TRBD1. The germline CDR1 and CDR2 sequences are LNHDA and SQIVND (reference sequence). The CDR3 has 18 residues. The trim removed 9 bases at V and 1 base at J, leaving 11 bases unmatched. The CDR3: CARNRWGTGGSGANVLTF. CDR3 nucleotide sequence: TGTGCCAGGAACAGGTGGGGGACAGGGGGTTCTGGGGCCAACGTCCTGACTTTC.